Below are 10 T cell receptor beta chains sequenced from a single sample in a study of T cells in women clearing cervical HPV infection. Generated by immunoSEQ multiplex PCR, the TCRdb table keeps only in-frame clones and is missing some. The sample table sets out 25,000 to 35,000 clones. The specimen was blood buffy coat. The receptors originated from a woman between 18 and 70 years old with a cervical HPV16 infection that either progressed to CIN3+ or cleared (not recorded which).

Note on this clone: Read coverage stops 3 residues before the CDR3 terminus; the germline J gene supplies the remainder. The chain is built from TRBV18 and TRBJ1-2; D not resolved. The CDR3 has 13 residues. Germline V gene data show CDR1 as KGHSH and CDR2 as LQKENI. The part of the CDR3 DNA that was read is TGTGCCAGCTCCCCCGGGGTACACTACGAC. Translated: CASSPGVHYD. The CDR3 in full is CASSPGVHYDYTF.

CDR3 sequence: CASSLEKDSPLHF. CDR3 bases read: TGCGCCAGCAGCTTGGAGAAGGATTCACCC. The chain employs TRBV5-1 and TRBJ1-6; no firm D call. Read data end 3 residues before the CDR3 end; the end is taken from the germline J gene. The length of the CDR3 is 13 residues. Germline loops: CDR1 SGHRS, CDR2 YFSETQ. V dropped 0 bases and J dropped 8 bases, with 6 bases sitting between them.

The CDR3 DNA, read in part, is TGTGCCTGGAAAACTCGACAGGGCCGGGGC. Encoded protein: CAWKTRQGRG. The whole CDR3 is CAWKTRQGRGYTF. The chain has TRBV30 and TRBJ1-2, with TRBD1 identical over 7 bases. The read terminates 3 residues before the CDR3 end, so the remaining end is supplied by the germline J gene. The CDR3 length is 13 residues. Germline CDR1 reads GTSNPN; CDR2 reads SVGIG (reference sequence).

Remarks on this clone: Germline is not matched at one junction end, which may reflect a read error. The read is 3 residues too short to cover the CDR3 end, so that end is filled in from the germline J gene. The V call is TRBV12-5, the J call TRBJ2-7; D not certain. This CDR3 contains 12 residues. CDR1 is LGHNT, CDR2 FRNRAP, per germline. The CDR3 is CASGSNSDEQYF. CDR3 DNA, as far as it was read: TGTGCTAGTGGTTCAAACTCCGACGAG.

Regarding this clone: The read terminates 3 residues before the CDR3 end, so the remaining end is supplied by the germline J gene. This chain connects TRBV6-1 to TRBJ1-5; 7 nucleotides line up with TRBD1. The CDR3 loop spans 16 amino acids. J gave up 2 bases and V 2 bases, and 6 bases lay outside the gene matches. Germline CDR1 MNHNS, CDR2 SASEGT. CDR3 region: CASSERSGGGNQPQHF. The CDR3 bases that were read are TGTGCCAGCAGTGAACGGTCAGGGGGAGGCAATCAGCCC.

A remark on this clone: The read terminates 3 residues before the CDR3 end, so the remaining end is supplied by the germline J gene. The chain is built from TRBV29-1 and TRBJ2-1, with 8 nucleotides matching TRBD2. The junction had 9 bases not matched to a gene; V was cut back by 8 bases and J by 3 bases. CDR1 is SQVTM, CDR2 ANQGSEA, per germline. This CDR3 has 14 amino acids. The DNA read from the CDR3 is TGCAGCCTCGATAGCGGGAAGGGCTACAATGAG. It yields the protein CSLDSGKGYNE. The CDR3, in full, reads CSLDSGKGYNEQFF.

Note on this clone: The CDR3 end is not reached by the read, which stops 3 residues before it; the germline J gene fills it in. V is TRBV2 and J is TRBJ2-5, with a possible D match to TRBD1 (5 bases). Germline-derived CDR1 and CDR2 are SNHLY and FYNNEI. There are 11 residues in the CDR3. V dropped 7 bases and J dropped 5 bases, with 8 bases sitting between them. CDR3 sequence reads: CASTGLETQYF. CDR3 bases read: TGTGCCAGCACAGGGTTGGAGACC.

CDR3 bases read: TGCGCCAGCAGCTTGGCTGACAACACAGATACG. It translates to CASSLADNTDT. Given in full, the CDR3 is CASSLADNTDTQYF. The rearrangement uses TRBV5-1 and TRBJ2-3; the D is unclear. The read finishes 3 residues shy of the CDR3 end, and the germline J gene is used to complete it. In germline, CDR1 is SGHRS, CDR2 YFSETQ. The CDR3 sequence is 14 residues long. The V and J ends lost 0 bases and 2 bases respectively, with 7 bases between them.

Regarding this clone: The read gets to within 3 residues of the CDR3 end, and the germline J gene fills in the rest. The chain links TRBV19 to TRBJ2-7; possible D gene TRBD2, 5 bases. In germline, CDR1 is LNHDA, CDR2 SQIVND (reference sequence). Trimming pared 5 bases from V and 6 bases from J, leaving 14 bases between. The CDR3 contains 13 residues. The CDR3 protein is CASSPSLAAEQYF. The sequenced part of the CDR3 DNA is TGTGCCAGTAGTCCTAGCTTGGCAGCCGAG.

With respect to this clone: The read gets to within 3 residues of the CDR3 end, and the germline J gene fills in the rest. The rearrangement joins TRBV2 to TRBJ2-7; 9 nucleotides line up with TRBD1. The CDR3 is made up of 14 amino acids. Trimming removed 3 bases from V and 5 bases from J; junction bases left unmatched: 5. Per germline, CDR1 SNHLY and CDR2 FYNNEI. This CDR3 is CASSETGGNHEQYF. The covered CDR3 bases are TGTGCCAGCAGTGAGACAGGGGGAAATCACGAG.